What follows are 32 T cell receptor beta chains derived from one specimen sequenced in a study of CD8 T cells in ankylosing spondylitis. Study conclusions and caveats: Seemingly characteristic of ankylosing spondylitis blood was a TCR beta motif consisting of about 8 highly homologous variants.

The antigens of these receptors remain unknown. TCRdb redid the calling of the 5' RACE reads with MiXCR, one entry per CDR3 protein. The repertoire has about 450,000 distinct CDR3 sequences, 25% to 30% of them found once; the top ten carry roughly 0.8%. Sequencing was performed on blood, either unsorted or a sorted T cell fraction (not recorded which). These receptors all stem from a male donor with ankylosing spondylitis.

The chain is built from TRBV20-1 and TRBJ1-6, with 10 nucleotides matching TRBD1. This CDR3 has 16 residues. Unmatched junction bases numbered 7, after V lost 0 bases and J lost 8 bases. Germline V CDR1 and CDR2: DFQATT, SNEGSKA (reference sequence). This CDR3 reads CSARDPRTGGDSPLHF. The DNA of the CDR3 is TGCAGTGCTAGAGACCCACGGACAGGGGGTGATTCACCCCTCCACTTT.

This clonotype was picked up many times. The J gene is TRBJ2-1, the V gene TRBV6-1; the D gene could be TRBD1 or TRBD2 (6 bases each). From germline, CDR1 is MNHNS and CDR2 SASEGT. V shed 5 bases and J shed 5 bases, with 13 bases lying between them. This CDR3 is built from 14 residues. The CDR3 spells CASSPRGPHNEQFF. CDR3 sequence (DNA): TGTGCCAGCAGTCCTCGGGGGCCCCACAATGAGCAGTTCTTC.

The chain carries TRBV12-3 or TRBV12-4 and TRBJ1-1; the D gene is possibly TRBD1 (6 bases). The CDR3 is 15 amino acids. Trimming stripped 2 bases from V and 5 bases from J, with 15 bases between. The CDR3 nucleotides read TGTGCCAGCAGTTTATCGTTCGGGGGCTGGACTGAAGCTTTCTTT. Residues: CASSLSFGGWTEAFF.

This clonotype was recorded at least ten times. The gene calls are TRBV5-1 and TRBJ1-4, with D possibly matching TRBD1 (6 bases). The length of the CDR3 is 15 residues. Germline CDR1 SGHRS, CDR2 YFSETQ. The germline V and J ends were trimmed by 4 bases and 4 bases, with 14 bases remaining between them. As DNA, the CDR3 is TGCGCCAGCAGCGTACAGGGCGAGGGTAATGAAAAACTGTTTTTT. It specifies CASSVQGEGNEKLFF.

The rearrangement uses TRBV24-1 and TRBJ2-1; D is possibly TRBD2 (5 bases). Germline V gene data show CDR1 as KGHDR and CDR2 as SFDVKD. The V gene lost 4 bases and the J gene lost 0 bases, with 15 bases spanning the gap. CDR3 length: 17 residues. This CDR3 is CATSDPRERNSYNEQFF. The CDR3, as DNA: TGTGCCACCAGTGACCCCCGGGAACGTAACTCCTACAATGAGCAGTTCTTC.

This clonotype was seen more than once but under ten times. The rearrangement links TRBV20-1 to TRBJ2-7; TRBD2 aligns across 8 bases. Trimming took 3 bases from V and 2 from J; bases not matched to a gene: 3. The CDR3 sequence is 13 residues long. The germline gives CDR1 DFQATT, CDR2 SNEGSKA (reference sequence). In DNA form, the CDR3 reads TGCAGTGCTAGGCCCGGGAGGGCCTACGAGCAGTACTTC. Protein sequence: CSARPGRAYEQYF.

This clonotype turned up a few times. The chain uses TRBV5-1 and TRBJ2-2; no reliable D call. V was cut by 4 bases and J by 4 bases, with 14 bases left in between. The CDR3 runs 15 residues. Germline assignment: CDR1 SGHRS and CDR2 YFSETQ. CDR3 sequence reads: CASSPRAPATGELFF. Here the CDR3 DNA reads TGCGCCAGCAGCCCTCGGGCACCCGCCACCGGGGAGCTGTTTTTT.

The chain joins TRBV7-9 to TRBJ2-1, with TRBD2 identical over 14 bases. The CDR3 is 16 amino acids. The V segment lost 5 bases and the J segment 10 bases; nucleotides outside the gene matches: 10. The germline V gene encodes CDR1 SEHNR and CDR2 FQNEAQ (reference sequence). Written as DNA, the CDR3 is TGTGCCAGCAGCGCTGGGACTAGCGGGAGTTCCCCGGAGCAGTTCTTC. This encodes CASSAGTSGSSPEQFF. Combining the CDR3 with reference TRBV7-9 and TRBJ2-1 gives the whole variable domain DTGVSQNPRHKITKRGQNVTFRCDPISEHNRLYWYRQTLGQGPEFLTYFQNEAQLEKSRLLSDRFSAERPKGSFSTLEIQRTEQGDSAMYLCASSAGTSGSSPEQFFGPGTRLTVL.

This sequence joins TRBV7-2 and TRBJ2-3; D gene ambiguous. Germline lookup yields CDR1 SGHTA and CDR2 FQGNSA. V lost 5 bases and J 11 bases, leaving 29 bases between the germline ends. There are 17 residues in the CDR3. As DNA, the CDR3 is TGTGCCAGCAGCACCGTCCTGGGCCCCGACGCTGCGCTGTGGCAGTATTTT. Translation gives CASSTVLGPDAALWQYF.

This chain joins TRBV3-1 and TRBJ2-5; possibly TRBD2 for D (6 bases). This CDR3 comprises 13 residues. The germline V gene has CDR1 LGHDT and CDR2 YNNKEL (reference sequence). V lost 5 bases to trimming and J lost 3 bases, with 10 bases between them. CDR3 amino acids: CASSWGLEETQYF. In nucleotides, the CDR3 is TGTGCCAGCAGCTGGGGACTCGAAGAGACCCAGTACTTC.

This clonotype was detected only a few times. The rearrangement uses TRBV25-1 and TRBJ2-7, with 11 bases lining up with TRBD2. Germline V CDR1 and CDR2: MGHDK, SYGVNS. The V segment lost 1 base and the J segment 3 bases; nucleotides outside the gene matches: 2. This CDR3 region has 15 residues. The CDR3 is CASSEFTSGSYEQYF. The CDR3 nucleotides read TGTGCCAGCAGTGAATTCACTAGCGGGAGCTACGAGCAGTACTTC.

V is TRBV3-1 and J is TRBJ2-1, with 14 positions matching TRBD2. This CDR3 region has 16 residues. V was pared by 5 bases and J by 8 bases, with 8 bases of the junction left unmatched. The germline CDR1 and CDR2 sequences are LGHDT and YNNKEL (reference sequence). DNA for the CDR3: TGTGCCAGCAGCTTCCGGACTAGCGGGAGGAGGGATGAGCAGTTCTTC. Residues: CASSFRTSGRRDEQFF.

The V call is TRBV11-2, the J call TRBJ2-2; the match to TRBD2 covers 11 bases. The CDR3 extends over 18 amino acids. Germline V lookup: CDR1 SGHAT, CDR2 FQNNGV. V lost 2 bases, J lost 6 bases, and 11 bases stayed unmatched. The CDR3 DNA sequence: TGTGCCAGCAGCTTACAGGTGGTCCTAGCGGGAGGCGCCGGGGAGCTGTTTTTT. Translation gives CASSLQVVLAGGAGELFF. The full variable domain, its missing parts supplied by reference TRBV11-2 and TRBJ2-2, is EAGVAQSPRYKIIEKRQSVAFWCNPISGHATLYWYQQILGQGPKLLIQFQNNGVVDDSQLPKDRFSAERLKGVDSTLKIQPAKLEDSAVYLCASSLQVVLAGGAGELFFGEGSRLTVL.

The chain recombines TRBV7-2 with TRBJ2-2; D might be TRBD2 (6 bases). Looked up from germline, CDR1 is SGHTA and CDR2 is FQGNSA. Deletions cut 5 bases from V and 3 bases from J, with 10 bases between. This CDR3 contains 14 residues. The CDR3 coding sequence is TGTGCCAGCAGCCGGGACTCCCACACCGGGGAGCTGTTTTTT. Encoded protein: CASSRDSHTGELFF.

The chain recombines TRBV5-6 with TRBJ1-3; no clear D gene. Germline values: CDR1 SGHDT, CDR2 YYEEEE. CDR3 size: 15 residues. The V end was cut by 4 bases, the J end by 2 bases, with 13 bases between. The CDR3 sequence is CASSTVQDAGNTIYF. The CDR3 coding sequence is TGTGCCAGCAGCACCGTTCAGGACGCTGGAAACACCATATATTTT.

The chain recombines TRBV2 with TRBJ2-5; 9 nucleotides align to TRBD1. This CDR3 has 16 residues. J lost 2 bases, V lost 7 bases, and 11 bases had no gene match. The V gene's germline CDR1 is SNHLY and CDR2 FYNNEI. The CDR3 region is CASMRPTTGGQETQYF. The CDR3 nucleotides read TGTGCCAGCATGAGACCCACGACAGGGGGTCAAGAGACCCAGTACTTC.

This chain connects TRBV5-1 to TRBJ2-6; D unclear. The germline V and J ends were trimmed by 4 bases and 0 bases, with 11 bases remaining between them. The CDR3 contains 16 residues. Germline lookup yields CDR1 SGHRS and CDR2 YFSETQ. DNA of the CDR3: TGCGCCAGCAGCCCAGTACCAGTCTCTGGGGCCAACGTCCTGACTTTC. It specifies CASSPVPVSGANVLTF.

This rearrangement joins TRBV20-1 to TRBJ2-7; D perhaps matches TRBD1 (5 bases). CDR3 size: 14 residues. Germline values: CDR1 DFQATT, CDR2 SNEGSKA (reference sequence). The V and J ends lost 1 base and 5 bases respectively, with 15 bases between them. CDR3 bases: TGCAGTGCTAGAGGAGGCGTTGTGGGGCACGAGCAGTACTTC. Translating gives CSARGGVVGHEQYF.

This clonotype was detected only a few times. V and J are TRBV2 and TRBJ2-1; D remains ambiguous. Trimming took 2 bases from V and 9 from J, leaving 11 bases between them. Per the germline V gene, CDR1 is SNHLY and CDR2 is FYNNEI. The CDR3 has 13 residues. The CDR3 loop is CASSELSPGEQFF. In DNA, the CDR3 is TGTGCCAGCAGTGAATTGTCCCCCGGTGAGCAGTTCTTC.

This clonotype was recorded a few times. The chain recombines TRBV20-1 with TRBJ2-1; 13 bases are a match to TRBD2. V dropped 6 bases and J dropped 3; count of bases not matched to a gene: 14. CDR3 length: 18 residues. Germline CDR1 DFQATT, CDR2 SNEGSKA (reference sequence). CDR3 nucleotides: TGCAGTGCGAAAGGACTAGCGGGAGACTTTTTTCGCTACAATGAGCAGTTCTTC. This gives the protein CSAKGLAGDFFRYNEQFF.

V and J are TRBV29-1 and TRBJ1-1; D is unclear. The CDR3 covers 10 residues. Trimming cost V 2 bases and J 8 bases, with 6 bases left between them. CDR1 is SQVTM, CDR2 ANQGSEA, per germline. CDR3 region: CSVESSEAFF. The CDR3 bases are TGCAGCGTTGAAAGTTCCGAAGCTTTCTTT.

Points on this clonotype: At one of its ends the junction is not consistent with the germline gene, which may arise from a read error. The rearrangement links TRBV20-1 to TRBJ2-1; tentatively, D is TRBD2 (6 bases). The CDR3 runs to 13 residues. Per the germline V gene, CDR1 is DFQATT and CDR2 is SNEGSKA (reference sequence). The CDR3 protein is CSASMGLYNEQIF. The CDR3 nucleotides read TGCAGTGCTAGTATGGGACTGTACAATGAGCAGATCTTC.

The rearrangement joins TRBV10-3 to TRBJ2-3, with D hard to call. Germline V CDR1 and CDR2: ENHRY, SYGVKD. V was trimmed by 4 bases and J by 3 bases, leaving 2 bases between them. This CDR3 is built from 11 residues. The CDR3 is CAISATDTQYF. The CDR3 region has the DNA TGTGCCATCAGTGCGACAGATACGCAGTATTTT.

This clonotype came up a few times. This chain joins TRBV12-3 or TRBV12-4 and TRBJ1-1; D remains unclear. V lost 3 bases and J lost 6, with 14 bases in between. The CDR3 contains 14 residues. The CDR3 spells CASSFLGISSEAFF. CDR3 nucleotide sequence: TGTGCCAGCAGTTTTTTGGGGATCTCGTCTGAAGCTTTCTTT.

The V and J genes are TRBV20-1 and TRBJ2-7; D call uncertain. V was trimmed by 5 bases and J by 2 bases, leaving 19 bases between them. Germline V gene data show CDR1 as DFQATT and CDR2 as SNEGSKA (reference sequence). This CDR3 has 15 amino acids. Here the CDR3 reads CSAAGPSHLTYEQYV. The DNA of the CDR3 is TGCAGTGCTGCAGGACCCAGCCACCTTACCTACGAGCAGTACGTC.

The chain carries TRBV20-1 and TRBJ2-2; 10 bases align to TRBD2. The CDR3 loop spans 14 amino acids. Per the germline V gene, CDR1 is DFQATT and CDR2 is SNEGSKA (reference sequence). The J segment lost 6 bases and the V segment lost 5 bases, leaving 6 bases of the junction unmatched. The CDR3 sequence: CSARQAGGAGELFF. CDR3 DNA: TGCAGTGCTCGCCAAGCGGGAGGGGCCGGGGAGCTGTTTTTT.

This sequence joins TRBV20-1 and TRBJ2-1; TRBD1 matches at 10 bases. The germline V gene has CDR1 DFQATT and CDR2 SNEGSKA (reference sequence). This CDR3 region has 14 residues. With 6 bases clipped from V and 9 bases from J, the junction kept 11 bases outside the gene matches. CDR3 sequence (DNA): TGCAGTGCACACCGGGACAGGGGATTACTTGAGCAGTTCTTC. Amino acid sequence: CSAHRDRGLLEQFF.

This clonotype was picked up a small number of times. This chain links TRBV14 with TRBJ2-1; 8 bases map to TRBD2. There are 15 residues in the CDR3. V shed 5 bases, J shed 6 bases, and the junction held 9 bases outside the gene matches. The V gene's germline CDR1 is SGHDN and CDR2 FVKESK. CDR3 in DNA: TGTGCCAGCAGCTTAAACAGCGGGAGTATCAATGAGCAGTTCTTC. This translates into CASSLNSGSINEQFF.

This clonotype was seen repeatedly, ten times or more. The chain couples TRBV5-1 to TRBJ2-7; 9 positions agree with TRBD2. V lost 4 bases and J lost 7; bases outside the gene matches: 9. This CDR3 region has 14 residues. Germline values: CDR1 SGHRS, CDR2 YFSETQ. The DNA for the CDR3 is TGCGCCAGCAGCCTTAGCGGGAGAGTAGAAGAGCAGTACTTC. Residues: CASSLSGRVEEQYF.

This clonotype has ten or more counts. The V call is TRBV5-1, the J call TRBJ1-1; D remains ambiguous. V gave up 4 bases and J gave up 4 bases, with 14 bases separating them. Germline V gene sequence: CDR1 SGHRS, CDR2 YFSETQ. This CDR3 is built from 14 residues. The CDR3 sequence: CASSRDSRGTEAFF. CDR3 coding DNA: TGCGCCAGCAGCCGTGACTCGCGCGGCACTGAAGCTTTCTTT.

This clonotype came up a few times. The chain carries TRBV7-2 and TRBJ1-1; unclear D gene. Germline CDR1 reads SGHTA; CDR2 reads FQGNSA. V was cut by 3 bases and J by 8 bases, with 13 bases left in between. The CDR3 is 13 amino acids. The CDR3 DNA is TGTGCCAGCAGCTTGGACTACCTGGGGGAAGCTTTCTTT. As protein: CASSLDYLGEAFF. The full variable domain, completed using reference TRBV7-2 and TRBJ1-1, is GAGVSQSPSNKVTEKGKDVELRCDPISGHTALYWYRQSLGQGLEFLIYFQGNSAPDKSGLPSDRFSAERTGGSVSTLTIQRTQQEDSAVYLCASSLDYLGEAFFGQGTRLTVV.

This clonotype was counted only a few times. Germline is not matched at one junction end, which may reflect a read error. The chain links TRBV7-2 to TRBJ1-3, with no clear D. Germline V gives CDR1 SGHTA, CDR2 FQGNSA. This CDR3 contains 17 residues. CDR3 sequence (DNA): TGTGCCAGCAGCGTAGCCGCTGGCCCCAGCTCTGGAAACACCATATATTTT. Translation gives CASSVAAGPSSGNTIYF.